The next 12 T cell receptor beta chains were all read from a single sample in a study of beta chain features in type 1 diabetes. Expressed TCRB transcripts were sequenced because the entire RNA isolate underwent reverse transcription. Libraries were prepared by immunoSEQ multiplex PCR; TCRdb keeps only in-frame clonotypes and omits some of them. Of hundreds of thousands of clones detected, about 15% appear once; the ten largest clones hold 0.035% to 0.045%. Source material: naive CD4+ T cells from blood. Receptor source: a young man in good health.

Only a few counts were recorded for this clone. The rearrangement links TRBV7-9 to TRBJ2-6; 9 bases fit TRBD1. The CDR3 contains 17 residues. Trimming at V came to 4 bases and at J to 1 base, leaving 5 bases not matched to a gene. Germline V gene sequence: CDR1 SEHNR, CDR2 FQNEAQ (reference sequence). The chain's CDR3 is CASSSPGTGSGANVLTF. CDR3 nucleotide sequence: TGTGCCAGCAGCTCTCCCGGGACAGGGTCTGGGGCCAACGTCCTGACTTTC.

The sample holds a few counts of this clone. J is TRBJ1-1 and V is TRBV6-5; unclear D gene. The V end was cut by 3 bases, the J end by 4 bases, with 12 bases between. In germline, CDR1 is MNHEY, CDR2 SVGAGI. This CDR3 region has 14 residues. The CDR3 is CASSYEAGITEAFF. DNA for the CDR3: TGTGCCAGCAGTTATGAGGCGGGTATCACTGAAGCTTTCTTT.

The chain carries TRBV7-2 and TRBJ2-1, with a weak D call TRBD1 (5 bases). Trimming pared 5 bases from V and 5 bases from J, leaving 16 bases between. From germline, CDR1 is SGHTA and CDR2 FQGNSA. This CDR3 is 15 amino acids long. CDR3 sequence reads: CASSRQGYGDNEQFF. For the CDR3, the DNA is TGTGCCAGCAGCCGTCAGGGCTATGGAGACAATGAGCAGTTCTTC.

This clone was found a few times. The rearrangement joins TRBV13 to TRBJ2-3; D may be TRBD1 (7 bases). The CDR3 contains 16 residues. Trimming left V 2 bases short and J 4 bases short, with 16 bases between. Germline V CDR1 and CDR2: PRHDT, FYEKMQ (reference sequence). The CDR3 coding sequence is TGTGCCAGCAGCTTACAGGGGGGAAAAGGGTCAGATACGCAGTATTTT. Amino acids: CASSLQGGKGSDTQYF.

V usage is TRBV15 and J usage is TRBJ2-4; D remains ambiguous. CDR3 length: 13 residues. Between the trimmed V and J ends, which lost 1 base and 6 bases, there was a span of 7 bases. Germline CDR1 is LNHNV and CDR2 is YYDKDF (reference sequence). The CDR3 DNA reads as TGTGCCACCAGCAGAGGAATTGTAAACATTCAGTACTTC. It translates to CATSRGIVNIQYF.

This clone was counted only a few times. J is TRBJ2-5 and V is TRBV6-5, with a weak D call TRBD2 (5 bases). The germline V gene encodes CDR1 MNHEY and CDR2 SVGAGI. V lost 0 bases and J lost 5, with 10 bases in between. This CDR3 is 14 amino acids long. Written as DNA, the CDR3 is TGTGCCAGCAGTTACTCGTTAGCGCCCGAGACCCAGTACTTC. Translating it yields CASSYSLAPETQYF.

The sample holds a few counts of this clone. This chain links TRBV4-3 with TRBJ2-3; maybe TRBD2 (6 bases). Trimming removed 5 bases from V and 2 bases from J, with 14 bases in between. There are 15 residues in the CDR3. From germline, CDR1 is LGHNA and CDR2 YSLEER. The CDR3 nucleotides read TGCGCCAGCAGCAGAGGGGCGGGACTCACAGATACGCAGTATTTT. Translated, it gives CASSRGAGLTDTQYF.

This clone showed up just a few times. The chain uses TRBV27 and TRBJ2-1; TRBD1 agrees at 10 bases. CDR1 and CDR2 (germline): MNHEY, SMNVEV (reference sequence). Trimming removed 4 bases from V and 6 bases from J; junction bases left unmatched: 12. The CDR3 runs 17 residues. This CDR3 reads CASSSSRNRDRGNEQFF. In DNA form, the CDR3 reads TGTGCCAGCAGTTCATCGCGAAACCGGGACAGGGGCAATGAGCAGTTCTTC.

This chain links TRBV7-9 with TRBJ2-7; D gene ambiguous. The germline CDR1 and CDR2 sequences are SEHNR and FQNEAQ (reference sequence). Trimming took 5 bases from V and 2 from J, leaving 10 bases between them. CDR3 length: 13 amino acids. In DNA form, the CDR3 reads TGTGCCAGCAGCCTGGACGGACCCTACGAGCAGTACTTC. Amino acid sequence: CASSLDGPYEQYF.

This chain links TRBV19 with TRBJ1-1; no clear D. Germline CDR1 LNHDA, CDR2 SQIVND (reference sequence). The CDR3 consists of 12 residues. V was trimmed by 5 bases and J by 6 bases, leaving 10 bases between them. The CDR3 reads CASSRTSAEAFF. The CDR3 region has the DNA TGTGCCAGTAGTCGAACTAGCGCTGAAGCTTTCTTT.

V usage is TRBV5-6 and J usage is TRBJ2-1; no clear D gene. The V end was cut by 0 bases, the J end by 3 bases, with 10 bases between. The CDR3 extends over 15 amino acids. In germline, CDR1 is SGHDT, CDR2 YYEEEE. The CDR3 sequence: CASSLAGRNYNEQFF. The CDR3 nucleotides are TGTGCCAGCAGCTTGGCCGGACGGAACTACAATGAGCAGTTCTTC.

The chain carries TRBV5-4 and TRBJ1-6, with D unresolved. The CDR3 is 18 residues long. Trimming stripped 0 bases from V and 14 bases from J, with 27 bases between. Per germline, CDR1 SGHNT and CDR2 YYREEE (reference sequence). This chain's CDR3 is CASSLGPYGSDEYWALHF. The DNA for the CDR3 is TGTGCCAGCAGCTTGGGCCCATATGGTTCCGACGAGTATTGGGCCCTCCACTTT.